This T cell receptor (beta chain) was documented in a study of brain T cells in children with intractable seizures (TCRdb year 2021). Background for the entire study: As a first screen for immune gene transcripts, resected brain tissue from 53 pediatric epilepsy surgery cases was run on a NanoString immunology panel. Among the approximately 12 selected surgery cases, eight also had pre-surgery blood sequenced, leaving four with brain tissue only.

TCR beta chain sequences were generated from genomic DNA using the immunoSEQ assay. In the source study's methods: CDR3 sequences not starting with the conserved framework cysteine at position 104 were manually removed. Clonality was calculated as one minus the normalized Shannon's Diversity Index, with values ranging from 0 (maximal diversity) to 1 (oligoclonal). To check whether a given CDR3 had different frequencies in two samples, for example brain versus blood, chi-squared comparison-of-proportions tests were used. Public clonotypes were found by searching immuneACCESS, and the VDJdb browser was used to assess similarity to known antiviral clonotypes. Sourced from immuneACCESS, this table was stored by TCRdb with only in-frame sequences that have V and J called. A share of the clones is absent; for the studies checked, an unresolved V gene accounts for under half, and the remainder has no known explanation. V, J and clone size derive from that table, while D and trimming were established from the DNA sequence. This sample holds 100,000 to 120,000 clones; approximately 94% were observed only once. In total, the top ten clones hold 3.8% of the sample.

As to this clone: This receptor's antigen is unknown. The input lacks base qualities; no much larger clone sits a single base away.

The junction shows trimming of 3 bases on V and 6 bases on J, plus 14 bases between the germline ends. The CDR3 runs 14 residues from the cysteine to the phenylalanine. The entry retains the CDR3 DNA only, 42 bases that are in frame from base 1. The germline V gene gives CDR1 as MDHEN and CDR2 as SYDVKM. The sample's time point label is to be understood as: resected brain tissue, or blood drawn just prior to surgery. Surgery cases with the highest brain T cell transcript signatures were selected for TCR beta chain sequencing of brain tissue and, where available, blood. Patients had been treated with at least one anti-epileptic drug before surgery. TCR-sequenced patients were children with drug-resistant epilepsy due to tuberous sclerosis complex, focal cortical dysplasia, Rasmussen encephalitis or hemimegalencephaly. Blood samples were collected immediately before the epilepsy surgery. Bulk genomic DNA was isolated from unsorted brain tissue and whole blood using the Monarch genomic DNA purification kit.

Broader findings and caveats from the paper: The patients' HCMV serostatus was not known, and viral specificity was inferred solely from CDR3 sequence similarity. Because sequencing depth differed between pre- and post-surgery blood, the absence of clones from the pre-surgery sample may reflect undersampling.

The sequencing here drew on peripheral blood, taken at surgery. The chain uses TRBV28 and TRBJ1-1; a weak D assignment points to TRBD1 (6 bases agree). This receptor was obtained from a boy under three years old with hemimegalencephaly and intractable seizures. The CDR3 reads CASSFHRDGAEAFF. At the DNA level, the sequence is TGTGCCAGCAGTTTCCACAGGGACGGAGCTGAAGCTTTCTTT.